A selection of T cell receptor beta chains follows, all from one sample in a study of cytomegalovirus exposure and HLA in healthy donors. Produced via immunoSEQ multiplex PCR; TCRdb's table is partial and in-frame only. The sample records 150,000 to 200,000 clones, roughly 82% being singletons. Specimen: PBMCs. Receptor source: a man in his late teens or twenties in good health and CMV-seropositive. CDR3s include the opening cysteine and the closing phenylalanine or tryptophan. Fields, in order: J gene, clone size, D gene, V gene, CDR3 protein, CDR3 DNA. D genes are given only for firm matches. Rows may omit the clone size; those that give it use once, few, many or a size class.

J: TRBJ2-1
size: NA
D: TRBD2
V: TRBV28
CDR3: CASSFGGRRYNEQFF
DNA: TGTGCCAGCAGTTTTGGCGGGAGACGCTACAATGAGCAGTTCTTC

J: TRBJ2-7
size: NA
D: NA
V: TRBV13
CDR3: CASSLPGHSYEQYF
DNA: TGTGCCAGCAGCCTTCCGGGACACTCCTACGAGCAGTACTTC

J: TRBJ2-7
size: NA
D: TRBD1
V: TRBV7-2
CDR3: CASSPIGTGSFEQYF
DNA: TGTGCCAGCAGCCCGATCGGGACAGGGTCCTTCGAGCAGTACTTC

J: TRBJ2-1
size: few
D: TRBD2
V: TRBV9
CDR3: CASSGRTSGTSYNEQFF
DNA: TGTGCCAGCAGCGGACGGACTAGCGGGACGTCCTACAATGAGCAGTTCTTC

J: TRBJ1-1
size: NA
D: TRBD1
V: TRBV5-4
CDR3: CASIGQVNTEAFF
DNA: TGTGCCAGCATCGGACAGGTGAACACTGAAGCTTTCTTT

J: TRBJ2-3
size: NA
D: NA
V: TRBV28
CDR3: CASSFGLRSTDTQYF
DNA: TGTGCCAGCAGTTTCGGGTTGCGGTCCACAGATACGCAGTATTTT

J: TRBJ1-2
size: NA
D: NA
V: TRBV19
CDR3: CASSIPGAPYGYTF
DNA: TGTGCCAGTAGTATACCAGGGGCCCCCTATGGCTACACCTTC

J: TRBJ2-1
size: NA
D: TRBD2
V: TRBV7-9
CDR3: CASSQLTSGASYNEQFF
DNA: TGTGCCAGCAGCCAATTGACTAGCGGGGCATCCTACAATGAGCAGTTCTTC

J: TRBJ1-1
size: few
D: TRBD1
V: TRBV6-5
CDR3: CASSLTGSAEAFF
DNA: TGTGCCAGCAGTTTGACAGGGAGCGCTGAAGCTTTCTTT

J: TRBJ1-5
size: NA
D: NA
V: TRBV19
CDR3: CASSIVLGGRNQPQHF
DNA: TGTGCCAGTAGTATAGTCCTGGGGGGACGCAATCAGCCCCAGCATTTT

J: TRBJ2-7
size: NA
D: NA
V: TRBV27
CDR3: CASSLGAGGFEQYF
DNA: TGTGCCAGCAGTTTAGGAGCTGGGGGGTTCGAGCAGTACTTC

J: TRBJ1-2
size: NA
D: NA
V: TRBV7-8
CDR3: CASSPRLSRAQDNYGYTF
DNA: TGTGCCAGCAGCCCTAGGCTCTCGAGGGCGCAGGATAACTATGGCTACACCTTC

J: TRBJ2-1
size: NA
D: NA
V: TRBV12-2
CDR3: CASRLSGLALVNEQFF
DNA: TGTGCAAGTCGCTTATCAGGACTAGCCTTGGTGAATGAGCAGTTCTTC

J: TRBJ1-5
size: NA
D: TRBD1
V: TRBV28
CDR3: CASSTGQGSVQPQHF
DNA: TGTGCCAGCAGCACCGGACAGGGATCCGTTCAGCCCCAGCATTTT

J: TRBJ1-2
size: NA
D: NA
V: TRBV6-1
CDR3: CASSEGQAYYGYTF
DNA: TGTGCCAGCAGTGAAGGACAGGCTTACTATGGCTACACCTTC

J: TRBJ1-5
size: NA
D: NA
V: TRBV6-6
CDR3: CASSYSWRNQPQHF
DNA: TGTGCCAGCAGTTACTCGTGGAGGAATCAGCCCCAGCATTTT

J: TRBJ2-3
size: NA
D: NA
V: TRBV19
CDR3: CASSLFRGSTDTQYF
DNA: TGTGCCAGTAGTCTGTTCAGGGGTTCCACAGATACGCAGTATTTT

J: TRBJ2-7
size: once
D: NA
V: TRBV5-1
CDR3: CASSLGGGGYEQYF
DNA: TGCGCCAGCAGCTTGGGGGGGGGCGGCTACGAGCAGTACTTC

J: TRBJ2-7
size: few
D: NA
V: TRBV28
CDR3: CASSPQSSPYEQYF
DNA: TGTGCCAGCAGCCCACAGAGCTCTCCCTACGAGCAGTACTTC

J: TRBJ2-5
size: once
D: TRBD1
V: TRBV28
CDR3: CASSPGRGRETQYF
DNA: TGTGCCAGCAGTCCCGGCAGGGGGCGAGAGACCCAGTACTTC

J: TRBJ2-1
size: NA
D: TRBD2
V: TRBV19
CDR3: CASSPRTSGSITQFF
DNA: TGTGCCAGTAGTCCCCGGACTAGCGGGAGTATTACGCAGTTCTTC

J: TRBJ1-2
size: NA
D: NA
V: TRBV28
CDR3: CASTRVNYGYTF
DNA: TGTGCCAGCACCAGGGTAAACTATGGCTACACCTTC

J: TRBJ1-5
size: NA
D: NA
V: TRBV12-5
CDR3: CASGRMGLLINQPQHF
DNA: TGTGCTAGTGGCCGAATGGGGCTCTTGATAAATCAGCCCCAGCATTTT

J: TRBJ2-3
size: NA
D: NA
V: TRBV4-1
CDR3: CASSRISGWADTQYF
DNA: TGCGCCAGCAGCCGGATTAGCGGTTGGGCAGATACGCAGTATTTT